These 7 T cell receptor beta chains share one sample of origin, sequenced in a study of blood T cells in healthy people across ages. A J-beta primer mix and a sample-barcoded 5' primer were used in a second PCR of about 7 to 12 cycles. TCRdb called the 5' RACE reads again in MiXCR, with one record for every CDR3 protein. The sample contains about 930,000 distinct CDR3 sequences, just under 30% of which appear only once. The sample was also reused in another study, on T cells of mothers and their children.

Sequencing was done on a sample of blood. The receptor source for this set is a woman aged 35 to 49 in good health.

In this sample, this clonotype turned up many times. J is TRBJ2-3 and V is TRBV10-3; the D is unclear. V was pared by 2 bases and J by 2 bases, with 8 bases between. The germline gives CDR1 ENHRY, CDR2 SYGVKD. The CDR3 is made up of 14 amino acids. The CDR3 nucleotides are TGTGCCATCAGTGAGGGGGTCACCACAGATACGCAGTATTTT. Translation: CAISEGVTTDTQYF.

The rearrangement links TRBV5-1 to TRBJ2-1, with 8 bases lining up with TRBD2. V dropped 4 bases and J dropped 9; count of bases not matched to a gene: 21. This CDR3 has 18 amino acids. Germline V gives CDR1 SGHRS, CDR2 YFSETQ. For the CDR3, the DNA is TGCGCCAGCAGCCCCCTGGTCCAGAGTGGGACTAGGTCAAGTGAGCAGTTCTTC. Its translation is CASSPLVQSGTRSSEQFF.

The CDR3: CASGSAGGRGTDTQYF. In nucleotides, the CDR3 is TGCGCCAGCGGGTCCGCGGGGGGCCGAGGAACAGATACGCAGTATTTT. The V gene is TRBV4-1, the J gene TRBJ2-3; 8 nucleotides agree with TRBD2. Germline lookup yields CDR1 MGHRA and CDR2 YSYEKL. The CDR3 loop spans 16 amino acids. Trimming cost V 8 bases and J 3 bases; bases outside gene matches: 13.

This clonotype was found a few times. The rearrangement links TRBV7-3 to TRBJ1-5; 9 bases agree with TRBD1. After removal of 5 bases from V and 5 bases from J, the junction contained 4 bases not matched to a gene. CDR3 size: 14 residues. CDR1 is SGHTA and CDR2 is FQGTGA in the germline V gene. The DNA of the CDR3 is TGTGCCAGCAGCCCGACAGGGGGGGATCAGCCCCAGCATTTT. Translating it yields CASSPTGGDQPQHF.

The CDR3 DNA follows: TGCGCCAGCAGCTTGGATCCGGGACCAGCCGATGAGCAGTACTTC. It is translated as CASSLDPGPADEQYF. The chain combines TRBV5-1 with TRBJ2-5; either TRBD1 or TRBD2 may supply D (5 bases each). Germline-derived CDR1 and CDR2 are SGHRS and YFSETQ. The CDR3 sequence is 15 residues long. V lost 0 bases and J 11 bases, leaving 20 bases between the germline ends.

The chain combines TRBV27 with TRBJ2-3; TRBD2 matches at 10 bases. V was pared by 6 bases and J by 3 bases, with 9 bases of the junction left unmatched. The CDR3 sequence is 16 residues long. Germline CDR1 and CDR2: MNHEY and SMNVEV (reference sequence). CDR3 loop: CASRPLAGAGTDTQYF. The DNA for the CDR3 is TGTGCCAGCAGGCCGCTAGCGGGGGCCGGGACAGATACGCAGTATTTT.

The table lists this clonotype with a count of one. The J gene is TRBJ1-1, the V gene TRBV7-9, with D hard to call. The CDR3 spans 13 residues. Trimming removed 5 bases from V and 1 base from J, with 8 bases in between. The germline V gene has CDR1 SEHNR and CDR2 FQNEAQ (reference sequence). CDR3 protein: CASSSIKNTEAFF. The CDR3, as DNA: TGTGCCAGCAGCAGTATTAAGAACACTGAAGCTTTCTTT.